This entry concerns a single T cell receptor (beta chain). The sample originates from a study of cytomegalovirus exposure and HLA in healthy donors. Vbeta (60) and Jbeta (13) primers were used in the PCR. Some clones are missing from TCRdb's copy, which holds only in-frame ones; the method was immunoSEQ multiplex PCR. The sample includes about 31,000 clones, roughly two fifths seen only once; the top ten take 1.5% to 2.5%. This receptor was obtained from a woman in her forties or fifties in good health and CMV-seronegative. The sample was PBMCs.

This CDR3 is CASSLSSGGGSEQFF. The CDR3 coding sequence is TGTGCCAGCAGCTTGTCCTCGGGAGGAGGGAGCGAGCAGTTCTTC. The chain recombines TRBV5-4 with TRBJ2-1; 7 bases align to TRBD2. The CDR3 loop spans 15 amino acids. Germline trimming cut 1 base from V and 10 bases from J; bases unmatched to any gene: 11. Germline CDR1 and CDR2: SGHNT and YYREEE (reference sequence). Based on the CDR3 plus reference TRBV5-4 and TRBJ2-1, the full variable domain is ETGVTQSPTHLIKTRGQQVTLRCSSQSGHNTVSWYQQALGQGPQFIFQYYREEENGRGNFPPRFSGLQFPNYSSELNVNALELDDSALYLCASSLSSGGGSEQFFGPGTRLTVL.